The present T cell receptor (beta chain) was sequenced within a study of blood T cell repertoires in COVID-19 (dated by TCRdb to about 2020). Study-wide context: Samples covering the acute and convalescent phases of COVID-19 were provided by collaborators in the United States, Italy and Spain. The material from the prospective study consisted of cDNA or gDNA derived from T cells, B-cell-depleted T cells, or PBMCs. Subjects who had been exposed to COVID-19, were actively infected with it, or had recovered from it provided the deeply sampled blood TCRbeta repertoires that made up the dataset. A freely available public database, intended as a resource for researchers studying the immune response to SARS-CoV-2, is where the repertoires were released. Samples came from the ongoing ImmuneRACE study (first 160 participants) plus 1,254 subjects from 6 global collaborators. Nearly every sample came with metadata listing a de-identified subject ID, COVID-19 status, age in years and sex. HLA class I and class II types, where available, came from metadata supplied by the sample provider rather than from assay-based typing. The investigation overall reported the following: The quantity of clinical and demographic metadata differed by source and by participant and was supplied without curation.

Note on this clone: This receptor's antigen is unknown. No much larger clone exists at a distance of one base, and base qualities are not known.

From the cysteine through the phenylalanine, the CDR3 covers 13 amino acids. The CDR3 DNA has 39 bases and is translated from base 1. Trimming at the junction amounts to 6 bases on V and 3 bases on J, and the germline ends lie 10 bases apart. Reading the germline V gene gives CDR1 MNHEY and CDR2 SVGAGI. Each collaborating institution followed its own protocols to collect whole blood in K2EDTA tubes. Collaborator samples were shipped for TCRbeta analysis as frozen whole blood, isolated PBMCs, or DNA extracted from either sample type. TCRbeta CDR3 regions were amplified from genomic DNA using the immunoSEQ Assay, a bias-controlled multiplex PCR. The original methods were these. The number of nucleated cells in each sample was estimated by amplification of reference gene primers within the assay. To quantify the absolute abundance of each unique TCRbeta CDR3 rearrangement, sequence reads were collapsed and filtered. For each sample, productive Simpson clonality was calculated by taking the square root of Simpson's diversity index across productive rearrangements. This is the immuneACCESS table as TCRdb keeps it, with only in-frame sequences that have V and J called. A part of the clones is gone; compared with another copy, unresolved V genes explain less than half, and the rest is unexplained. Clonal size and the V and J genes are those of that table, whereas D and trimming came from the DNA. The sample records about 250,000 clones, around 83% of which are singletons. The ten largest clones take up approximately 5.4% of the sample.

This receptor chain uses TRBV6-5 and TRBJ2-3; TRBD1 might be the D gene, on 6 matching bases. Sequenced input: peripheral blood. This sequence was found in an elderly man with acute or convalescent COVID-19. Read as DNA, the sequence is TGTGCCAGCAGAGTAGGACAGACAGATACGCAGTATTTT. This translates into CASRVGQTDTQYF.